These T cell receptor beta chains were read from a single sample in a study of T cells in Graves' hyperthyroidism and ophthalmopathy. TCRdb used MiXCR to reprocess the multiplex PCR reads, holding one entry per CDR3 protein. The sample has a few hundred thousand distinct CDR3 sequences, roughly 15% seen once. Specimen: blood. The receptors shown here come from a woman in her forties with Graves' ophthalmopathy. The CDR3 runs from the conserved cysteine through the conserved F or W. A D gene is named only where the DNA matches it firmly. Only part of the rows carry a size: once, few, many, or a class if the clone is expanded.

D gene,J gene,clone size,V gene,CDR3 protein,CDR3 DNA
TRBD1,TRBJ2-7,many,TRBV7-9,CASSLLRDRAYEQYF,TGTGCCAGCAGCCTCCTCCGGGACAGGGCCTACGAGCAGTACTTC
TRBD2,TRBJ2-1,many,TRBV6-1,CASSDGGAYNEQFF,TGTGCCAGCAGTGATGGGGGGGCCTACAATGAGCAGTTCTTC
TRBD1,TRBJ2-1,many,TRBV2,CASSDSGQVYNEQFF,TGTGCCAGCAGTGACTCGGGACAGGTCTACAATGAGCAGTTCTTC
NA,TRBJ1-1,many,TRBV20-1,CSARPARRGTEAFF,TGCAGTGCTAGACCGGCCCGAAGGGGCACTGAAGCTTTCTTT
NA,TRBJ2-2,many,TRBV28,CASSLDVSGTGELFF,TGTGCCAGCAGTTTAGACGTGTCGGGCACCGGGGAGCTGTTTTTT
NA,TRBJ1-6,many,TRBV20-1,CSAIRRKNSPLHF,TGCAGTGCTATACGACGGAAGAATTCACCCCTCCACTTT
TRBD2,TRBJ2-1,NA,TRBV5-6,CASRRTGTSGLLSSYNEQFF,TGTGCCAGCAGAAGGACCGGGACTAGCGGACTTCTTAGCTCCTACAATGAGCAGTTCTTC
NA,TRBJ1-1,many,TRBV29-1,CSVLVSNTEAFF,TGCAGCGTATTAGTATCGAACACTGAAGCTTTCTTT
NA,TRBJ1-5,many,TRBV20-1,CSAREEARGNQPQHF,TGCAGTGCTAGAGAGGAGGCCCGGGGCAATCAGCCCCAGCATTTT
NA,TRBJ1-2,few,TRBV29-1,CSVEGGWYGYTF,TGCAGCGTTGAGGGGGGTTGGTATGGCTACACCTTC
NA,TRBJ2-1,many,TRBV12-3/TRBV12-4,CASTWWGNEQFF,TGTGCCAGCACCTGGTGGGGCAATGAGCAGTTCTTC
NA,TRBJ2-7,many,TRBV28,CASSLEGFGEEVAYEQYF,TGTGCCAGCAGTTTAGAGGGGTTTGGGGAGGAGGTAGCGTACGAGCAGTACTTC
TRBD1,TRBJ1-1,few,TRBV20-1,CSARKGAGNTEAFF,TGCAGTGCTAGAAAGGGGGCGGGGAACACTGAAGCTTTCTTT
NA,TRBJ2-7,NA,TRBV4-1,CASSQSGTVGSYEQYF,TGCGCCAGCAGCCAATCCGGGACTGTGGGCTCCTACGAGCAGTACTTC
NA,TRBJ2-7,many,TRBV6-6,CASSYRETYEQYF,TGTGCCAGCAGTTACAGAGAAACCTACGAGCAGTACTTC
TRBD1,TRBJ1-2,NA,TRBV10-3,CAISKGALVGYGYTF,TGTGCCATCAGCAAGGGGGCTCTAGTTGGCTATGGCTACACCTTC
NA,TRBJ1-3,NA,TRBV30,CAWSPSSGNTIYF,TGTGCCTGGAGTCCGAGTTCTGGAAACACCATATATTTT
TRBD1,TRBJ2-3,few,TRBV28,CASSPRQGFTDTQYF,TGTGCCAGCAGTCCCCGACAGGGCTTCACAGATACGCAGTATTTT
NA,TRBJ1-6,few,TRBV20-1,CSARGVGRRLNSPLHF,TGCAGTGCTAGGGGGGTTGGGCGCCGTCTTAATTCACCCCTCCACTTT
NA,TRBJ1-2,many,TRBV7-9,CASASGGKRTAQGYTF,TGTGCCAGCGCATCTGGCGGGAAACGGACGGCGCAGGGCTACACCTTC
NA,TRBJ2-5,many,TRBV15,CATSRGRTKTETQYF,TGTGCCACCAGCAGAGGTCGGACCAAGACAGAGACCCAGTACTTC
TRBD1,TRBJ1-1,many,TRBV7-9,CASSLRDREAFF,TGTGCCAGCAGCTTACGGGACAGGGAAGCTTTCTTT
NA,TRBJ1-1,many,TRBV6-1,CASSELDENTEAFF,TGTGCCAGCAGTGAACTGGACGAGAACACTGAAGCTTTCTTT
TRBD2,TRBJ2-5,many,TRBV29-1,CSVVPPSGMETQYF,TGCAGCGTTGTCCCACCTAGCGGGATGGAGACCCAGTACTTC
TRBD1,TRBJ1-5,many,TRBV28,CASSLDRENQPQHF,TGTGCCAGCAGCCTTGACAGGGAGAATCAGCCCCAGCATTTT
NA,TRBJ2-7,NA,TRBV2,CASSVSEAGSYEQYF,TGTGCCAGCAGTGTCTCTGAGGCGGGCTCCTACGAGCAGTACTTC